This T cell receptor beta chain was recovered during a study of T-cell memory formation after mild COVID-19. Study background: Largely, the TCR clusters proved donor specific.

One entry per CDR3 protein, called by TCRdb with MiXCR from the 5' RACE reads. The sample holds 450,000 to 700,000 distinct CDR3 sequences, about a sixth seen once. Notes on the study in general: Contracting clones localized mainly to CM and EM when CD4+ and mainly to EMRA when CD8+.

This clonotype has only a few counts. Its antigen is not known. CDR1 and CDR2 (germline): SEHNR, FQNEAQ (reference sequence). V shed 5 bases and J 7 bases; nucleotides not matched to a gene: 12. The CDR3 is 16 amino acids. This TCR came from an adult woman who had mild COVID-19 (a few samples of this study predate the infection). Cell type and time point are not known. Sequenced input: PBMCs or a T cell subset sorted from them (not recorded which). The chain has TRBV7-9 and TRBJ2-1, with 9 bases matching TRBD1. DNA of the CDR3: TGTGCCAGCAGCCGGACAGGGGAGGATAGCCGGAATGAGCAGTTCTTC. It yields the protein CASSRTGEDSRNEQFF.